This TCR beta chain appears in the sequencing data of a study of shared clonotypes between healthy human individuals. CD45RO-negative CD8 cells positively selected for CCR7 made up the naive population, which excluded terminally differentiated effector memory CD45RA+ cells. Sequenced by immunoSEQ multiplex PCR; TCRdb stores in-frame clones only, minus some. The sample includes around 2.1 million clones, about 93% of them seen just once. The study, taken as a whole, reports: Clonotypes shared by all four sorted-subset donors had higher generation probabilities than non-shared clonotypes. Incomplete sequencing of sorted subsets was indicated by rarefaction despite large depth.

In regard to this clone: Its specificity is not known.

The length of the CDR3 is 14 residues. V lost 5 bases, J lost 13 bases, and 10 bases stayed unmatched. Germline V gene sequence: CDR1 SEHNR, CDR2 FQNEAQ (reference sequence). The TCR sequence derives from a man between 18 and 29 years old in good health. Some clones in this sample may be carry-over from other donors' samples. The chain carries TRBV7-9 and TRBJ2-2; the match to TRBD2 covers 10 bases. Sequenced input: naive CD8+ T cells from PBMCs. CDR3 region: CASSSGRAPFVLFF. CDR3 nucleotides: TGTGCCAGCAGCAGCGGGAGGGCCCCCTTCGTGCTGTTTTTT.